Sequencing of this T cell receptor beta chain was carried out in a study of identical twins. Study-level results: Out-of-frame beta sequences exhibited a weaker degree of excess twin sharing.

V shed 6 bases and J shed 2 bases, with 20 bases lying between them. Germline CDR1 MNHEY, CDR2 SVGEGT. This CDR3 has 16 residues. TCRdb independently ran MiXCR on the 5' RACE reads; one entry per CDR3 protein. The sample lists roughly 770,000 distinct CDR3 sequences, roughly 20% seen once, with around 12% in the top ten. On this clonotype: Its target is not known.

These same data were also listed under a study on T cells expressing NK-cell markers.

This rearrangement joins TRBV6-2 or TRBV6-3 to TRBJ2-7; a possible D gene is TRBD2 (6 bases). This TCR came from a woman younger than 30 in good health. Sequencing was performed on PBMCs. CDR3 protein: CASSPLGVAVTYEQYF. The CDR3, as DNA: TGTGCCAGCAGCCCTCTGGGGGTAGCGGTAACCTACGAGCAGTACTTC.